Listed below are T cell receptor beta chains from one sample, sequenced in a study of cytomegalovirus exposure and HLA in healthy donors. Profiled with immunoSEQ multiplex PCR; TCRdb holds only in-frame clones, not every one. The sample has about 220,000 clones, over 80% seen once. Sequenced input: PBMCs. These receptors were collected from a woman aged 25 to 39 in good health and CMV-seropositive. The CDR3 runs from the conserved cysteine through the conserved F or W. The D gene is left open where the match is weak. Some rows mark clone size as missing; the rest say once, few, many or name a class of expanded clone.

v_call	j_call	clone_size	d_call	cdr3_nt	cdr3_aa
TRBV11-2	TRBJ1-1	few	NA	TGTGCCAGCAGCATCATTCCGGAGGGGAAAGCTTTCTTT	CASSIIPEGKAFF
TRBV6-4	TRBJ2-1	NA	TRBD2	TGTGCCAGCATAAGATCGGGACTAGCGGGGGCCTACAATGAGCAGTTCTTC	CASIRSGLAGAYNEQFF
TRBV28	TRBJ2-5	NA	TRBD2	TGTGCCAGCAGTCCGGGACTAGCGGTACCTGATGGGGAGACCCAGTACTTC	CASSPGLAVPDGETQYF
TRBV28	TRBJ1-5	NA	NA	TGTGCCAGCAGTTTTCGGCCAGGGAACAATCAGCCCCAGCATTTT	CASSFRPGNNQPQHF
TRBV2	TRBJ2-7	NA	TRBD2	TGTGCCAGCAGAGACAGCGAACGGGGGGCCTACGAGCAGTACTTC	CASRDSERGAYEQYF
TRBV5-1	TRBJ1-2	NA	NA	TGCGCCAGCAGCCCGGGGGTGATCCTCGCGGCTAGCTACGGCTACACCTTC	CASSPGVILAASYGYTF
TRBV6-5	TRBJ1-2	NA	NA	TGTGCCAGCAGGCCGCCAGATAACTATGGCTACACCTTC	CASRPPDNYGYTF
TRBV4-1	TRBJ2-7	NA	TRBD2	TGCGCCAGCAGTCCAAGCCCAAGCGGGAGCTACGAGCAGTACTTC	CASSPSPSGSYEQYF
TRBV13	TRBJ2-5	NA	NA	TGTGCCAGCAGCTTTGGGCAGGCAAGAGATACCCAGTACTTC	CASSFGQARDTQYF
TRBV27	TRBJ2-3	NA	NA	TGTGCCAGCACCGGGCCCCTCACAGATACGCAGTATTTT	CASTGPLTDTQYF
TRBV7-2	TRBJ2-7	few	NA	TGTGCCAGCAGCCACTCCTACGAGCAGTACTTC	CASSHSYEQYF
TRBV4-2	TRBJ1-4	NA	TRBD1	TGTGCCAGCAGCCCATTCCTGGGACAGATAAATGAAAAACTGTTTTTT	CASSPFLGQINEKLFF
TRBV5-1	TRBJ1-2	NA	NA	TGCGCCAGCAGCTTAGGGGCGGATGGCTACACCTTC	CASSLGADGYTF
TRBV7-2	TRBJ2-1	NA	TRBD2	TGTGCCAGCAGCTCACCCGGGACTAGCGCCTACAATGAGCAGTTCTTC	CASSSPGTSAYNEQFF
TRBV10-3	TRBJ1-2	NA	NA	TGTGCCATCGCGGGGGGCGCGCGTTATGGCTACACCTTC	CAIAGGARYGYTF
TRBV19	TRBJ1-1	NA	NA	TGTGCCAGTAGTATTACACCCAACACTGAAGCTTTCTTT	CASSITPNTEAFF
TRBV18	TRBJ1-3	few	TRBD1	TGTGCCAGCTCACTAGACAGGGTTGAGTACCGGCTCTATGGAAACACCATATATTTT	CASSLDRVEYRLYGNTIYF
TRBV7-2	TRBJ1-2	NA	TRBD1	TGTGCCAGCAGCACCCGACAGGGGAAGAACTATGGCTACACCTTC	CASSTRQGKNYGYTF
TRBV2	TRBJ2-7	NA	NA	TGTGCCTCCGGTTATATTCGGCGAGTCGAGCAGTACTTC	CASGYIRRVEQYF
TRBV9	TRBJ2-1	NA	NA	TGTGCCAGCAGCGTAGGAGGTAGACCCGATGAGCAGTTCTTC	CASSVGGRPDEQFF
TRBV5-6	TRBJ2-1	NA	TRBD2	TGTGCCAGCAGCTCTTCGCTAGCGGGGAAAGCCTACAATGAGCAGTTCTTC	CASSSSLAGKAYNEQFF
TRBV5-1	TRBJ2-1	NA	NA	TGCGCCAGCCTTAGCGACTCCTACAATGAGCAGTTCTTC	CASLSDSYNEQFF
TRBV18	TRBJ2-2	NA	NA	TGTGCCAGCTCACCCTGGACAGAGGCTACCGGGGAGCTGTTTTTT	CASSPWTEATGELFF
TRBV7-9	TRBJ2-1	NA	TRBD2	TGTGCCAGCAGCCCGGGGACTAGCGGGCTTTCCTACAATGAGCAGTTCTTC	CASSPGTSGLSYNEQFF
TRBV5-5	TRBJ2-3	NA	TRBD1	TGTGCCAGCAGCTTGACCGGGACAGTAAGAACAGATACGCAGTATTTT	CASSLTGTVRTDTQYF
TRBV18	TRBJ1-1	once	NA	TGTGCCAGCTCCCCTACAGGGAGAACTGAAGCTTTCTTT	CASSPTGRTEAFF
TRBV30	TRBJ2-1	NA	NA	TGTGCCTGGAGAGGGTTTTCCTACAATGAGCAGTTCTTC	CAWRGFSYNEQFF
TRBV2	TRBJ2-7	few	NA	TGTGCCAGCATCGCAAGGGCCGGGTACGAGCAGTACTTC	CASIARAGYEQYF
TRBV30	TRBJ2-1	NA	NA	TGTGCCTGGAGTCGAGGTTTGGGGGATAGTAGTGAGCAGTTCTTC	CAWSRGLGDSSEQFF
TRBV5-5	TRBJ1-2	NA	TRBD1	TGTGCCAGCACCCAGGGACAGGCGTTTGGCTACACCTTC	CASTQGQAFGYTF
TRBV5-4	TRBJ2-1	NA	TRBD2	TGTGCCAGCAGCCCGACTAGCGGGTACAATGAGCAGTTCTTC	CASSPTSGYNEQFF
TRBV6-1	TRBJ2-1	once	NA	TGTGCCAGCAGTGACTGGGGAGAGAGGGCCAATGAGCAGTTCTTC	CASSDWGERANEQFF
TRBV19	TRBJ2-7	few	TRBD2	TGTGCCAGTAGTCCTGGGACTAGCGACTCCTACGAGCAGTACTTC	CASSPGTSDSYEQYF
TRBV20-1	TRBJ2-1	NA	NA	TGCAGTGCTAGAATAGGGAATGAGCAGTTCTTC	CSARIGNEQFF
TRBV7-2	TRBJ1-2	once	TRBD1	TGTGCCAGCAGCTTAATGGGGACAGGCGGGCGCTACACCTTC	CASSLMGTGGRYTF
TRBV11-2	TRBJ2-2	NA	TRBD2	TGTGCCAGCAGCTCAATAGCGGGACTTGTAGGAAGAGGCACCGGGGAGCTGTTTTTT	CASSSIAGLVGRGTGELFF
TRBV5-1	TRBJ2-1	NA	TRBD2	TGCGCCAGCAGCTTGGTTAGCGGGAGAAGCAATGAGCAGTTCTTC	CASSLVSGRSNEQFF
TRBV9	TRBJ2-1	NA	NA	TGTGCCAGCAGTCAGTGGAGCTCCTACAATGAGCAGTTCTTC	CASSQWSSYNEQFF
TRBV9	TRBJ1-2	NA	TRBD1	TGTGCCAGCAGCGATCGACAGGGACCGGCCGGTGGCTACACCTTC	CASSDRQGPAGGYTF
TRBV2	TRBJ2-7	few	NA	TGTGCCAGCACCATAAGGGGGGTACACGAGCAGTACTTC	CASTIRGVHEQYF
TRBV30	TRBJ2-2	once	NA	TGTGCCTGGACCCAAAACACCGGGGAGCTGTTTTTT	CAWTQNTGELFF
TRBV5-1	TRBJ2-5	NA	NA	TGCGCCAGCAGCTTGGTGTGGGACACCGCTCAAGAGACCCAGTACTTC	CASSLVWDTAQETQYF